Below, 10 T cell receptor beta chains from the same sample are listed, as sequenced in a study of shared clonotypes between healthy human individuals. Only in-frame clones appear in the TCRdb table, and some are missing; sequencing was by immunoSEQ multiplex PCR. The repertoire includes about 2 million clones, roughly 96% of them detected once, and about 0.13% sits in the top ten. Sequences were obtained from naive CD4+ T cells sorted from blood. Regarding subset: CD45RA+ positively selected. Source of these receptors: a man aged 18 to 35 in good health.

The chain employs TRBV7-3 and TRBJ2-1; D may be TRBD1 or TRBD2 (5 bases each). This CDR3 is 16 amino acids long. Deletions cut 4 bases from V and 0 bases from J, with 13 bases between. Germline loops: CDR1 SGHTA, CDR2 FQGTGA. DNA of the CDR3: TGTGCCAGCAGCTCCGGGGCTCCGGGCTCCTACAATGAGCAGTTCTTC. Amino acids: CASSSGAPGSYNEQFF.

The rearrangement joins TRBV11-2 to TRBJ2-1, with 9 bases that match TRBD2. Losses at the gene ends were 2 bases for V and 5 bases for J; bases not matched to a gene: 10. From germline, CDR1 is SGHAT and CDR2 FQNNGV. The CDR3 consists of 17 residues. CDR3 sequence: CASSLLMRGGVHNEQFF. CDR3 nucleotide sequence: TGTGCCAGCAGCTTATTGATGCGCGGGGGGGTCCACAATGAGCAGTTCTTC.

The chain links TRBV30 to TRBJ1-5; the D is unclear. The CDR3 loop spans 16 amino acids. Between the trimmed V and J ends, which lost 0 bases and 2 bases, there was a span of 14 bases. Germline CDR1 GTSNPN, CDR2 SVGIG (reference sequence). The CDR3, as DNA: TGTGCCTGGAGTGTACGCCGGGAACGGGGCAATCAGCCCCAGCATTTT. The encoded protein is CAWSVRRERGNQPQHF.

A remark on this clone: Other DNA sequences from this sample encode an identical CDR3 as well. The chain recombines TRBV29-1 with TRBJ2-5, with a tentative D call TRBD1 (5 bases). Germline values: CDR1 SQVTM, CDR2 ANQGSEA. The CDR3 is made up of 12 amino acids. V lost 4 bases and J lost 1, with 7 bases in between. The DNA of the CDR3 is TGCAGCGTTGGACAGCTCCAAGAGACCCAGTACTTC. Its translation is CSVGQLQETQYF.

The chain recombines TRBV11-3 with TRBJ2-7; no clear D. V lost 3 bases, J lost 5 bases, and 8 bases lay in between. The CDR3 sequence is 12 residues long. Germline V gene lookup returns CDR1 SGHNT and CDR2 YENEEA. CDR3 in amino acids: CASSFSGNEQYF. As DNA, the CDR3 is TGTGCCAGCAGCTTCTCAGGTAACGAGCAGTACTTC.

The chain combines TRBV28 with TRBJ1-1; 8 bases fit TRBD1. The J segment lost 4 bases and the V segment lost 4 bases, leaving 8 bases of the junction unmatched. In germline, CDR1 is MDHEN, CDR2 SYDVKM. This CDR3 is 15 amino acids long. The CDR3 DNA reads TGTGCCAGCAGTTCAATTCGGACAGGGCGCACTGAAGCTTTCTTT. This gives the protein CASSSIRTGRTEAFF.

CDR3 residues: CASSLSGQDQDGYTF. The CDR3 bases are TGTGCCAGCAGTTTATCGGGACAGGACCAAGACGGCTACACCTTC. The V and J genes are TRBV28 and TRBJ1-2; 8 bases match TRBD1. Germline lookup yields CDR1 MDHEN and CDR2 SYDVKM. J lost 8 bases, V lost 1 base, and 9 bases had no gene match. The CDR3 is 15 amino acids.

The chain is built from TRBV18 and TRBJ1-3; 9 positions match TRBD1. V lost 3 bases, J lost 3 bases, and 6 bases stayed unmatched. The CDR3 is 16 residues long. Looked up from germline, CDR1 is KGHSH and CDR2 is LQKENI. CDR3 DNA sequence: TGTGCCAGCTCACCTCTGGGACAGGGAATTGGAAACACCATATATTTT. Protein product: CASSPLGQGIGNTIYF.

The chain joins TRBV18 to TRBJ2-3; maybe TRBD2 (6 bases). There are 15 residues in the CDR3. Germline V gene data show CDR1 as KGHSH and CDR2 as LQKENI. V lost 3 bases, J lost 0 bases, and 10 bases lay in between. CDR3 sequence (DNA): TGTGCCAGCTCACCCGAGCGGGCTAGCACAGATACGCAGTATTTT. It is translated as CASSPERASTDTQYF.

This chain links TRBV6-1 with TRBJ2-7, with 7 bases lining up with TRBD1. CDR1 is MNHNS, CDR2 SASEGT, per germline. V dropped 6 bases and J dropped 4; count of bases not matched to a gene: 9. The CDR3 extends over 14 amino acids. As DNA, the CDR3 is TGTGCCAGCAGAAGGGGGACAGAGTATTACGAGCAGTACTTC. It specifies CASRRGTEYYEQYF.